Shown below are 8 T cell receptor beta chains from a single sample sequenced in a study of shared clonotypes between healthy human individuals. Here immunoSEQ multiplex PCR was the method, and the copy in TCRdb shows in-frame clones only, minus some. The table includes about 2 million clones, about 95% detected once. Positively selected for CCR7, the CD45RO-negative cells used as naive CD8 cells excluded terminally differentiated effector memory CD45RA+ cells. What was sequenced was naive CD8+ T cells sorted from blood. The receptors shown here come from a man aged 18 to 29 in good health.

The chain links TRBV28 to TRBJ2-7, with 8 nucleotides matching TRBD1. V shed 7 bases and J 4 bases; nucleotides not matched to a gene: 3. The V gene's germline CDR1 is MDHEN and CDR2 SYDVKM. The CDR3 has 12 amino acids. The CDR3, as DNA: TGTGCCAGCACCGGACAGGGATACGAGCAGTACTTC. It is translated as CASTGQGYEQYF.

DNA of the CDR3: TGTGCCACCGCAAAGGTTTTTCAAGAGACCCAGTACTTC. This gives the protein CATAKVFQETQYF. The chain couples TRBV6-6 to TRBJ2-5; no reliable D call. The CDR3 is 13 residues long. The germline gives CDR1 MNHNY, CDR2 SVGAGI (reference sequence). Trimming pared 10 bases from V and 2 bases from J, leaving 14 bases between.

The chain employs TRBV19 and TRBJ1-1; D uncertain. This CDR3 spans 13 amino acids. Germline CDR1 and CDR2: LNHDA and SQIVND (reference sequence). Trimming removed 3 bases from V and 5 bases from J, with 10 bases in between. The CDR3 DNA reads TGTGCCAGTAGTATCCGTCTGGGGACTGAAGCTTTCTTT. Its protein product is CASSIRLGTEAFF.

The chain uses TRBV7-8 and TRBJ1-2; 7 nucleotides align to TRBD1. J lost 3 bases, V lost 4 bases, and 8 bases had no gene match. The CDR3 contains 15 residues. Germline V gene sequence: CDR1 SGHVS, CDR2 FQNEAQ. The CDR3 nucleotides read TGTGCCAGCAGCTCCACCCCGACAGGGTACTATGGCTACACCTTC. This sequence encodes CASSSTPTGYYGYTF.

The chain recombines TRBV9 with TRBJ2-7; D possibly corresponds to TRBD2 (6 bases). CDR3 length: 13 amino acids. With 4 bases removed from V and 5 bases from J, the gap between germline ends came to 13 bases. Germline V gene lookup returns CDR1 SGDLS and CDR2 YYNGEE. The CDR3 loop reads CASSPAGLDEQYF. CDR3 coding DNA: TGTGCCAGCAGCCCGGCGGGGCTCGACGAGCAGTACTTC.

This chain links TRBV5-1 with TRBJ2-7; D is ambiguous. V gave up 1 base and J gave up 1 base, with 9 bases separating them. This CDR3 is built from 14 residues. Germline values: CDR1 SGHRS, CDR2 YFSETQ. The CDR3 is CASSLMFPSYEQYF. The CDR3 DNA reads TGCGCCAGCAGCTTGATGTTTCCTTCCTACGAGCAGTACTTC. Full variable domain (remainder filled in from reference TRBV5-1 and TRBJ2-7): KAGVTQTPRYLIKTRGQQVTLSCSPISGHRSVSWYQQTPGQGLQFLFEYFSETQRNKGNFPGRFSGRQFSNSRSEMNVSTLELGDSALYLCASSLMFPSYEQYFGPGTRLTVT.

This clone is a singleton in its sample. The V and J genes are TRBV9 and TRBJ2-2; D is perhaps TRBD1 or TRBD2 (5 bases each). Germline V lookup: CDR1 SGDLS, CDR2 YYNGEE. The CDR3 totals 15 residues. V lost 3 bases and J lost 5, with 14 bases in between. CDR3 region: CASSATGTSTGELFF. For the CDR3, the DNA is TGTGCCAGCAGCGCGACCGGGACCTCGACCGGGGAGCTGTTTTTT. Looking up the rest from reference TRBV9 and TRBJ2-2 gives the full variable domain: DSGVTQTPKHLITATGQRVTLRCSPRSGDLSVYWYQQSLDQGLQFLIQYYNGEERAKGNILERFSAQQFPDLHSELNLSSLELGDSALYFCASSATGTSTGELFFGEGSRLTVL.

This clone was observed a single time. The rearrangement links TRBV5-6 to TRBJ1-1; 9 bases align to TRBD1. Per germline, CDR1 SGHDT and CDR2 YYEEEE. V lost 4 bases to trimming and J lost 2 bases; unmatched junction nucleotides: 6. This CDR3 has 15 residues. CDR3 protein: CASSQSGQGNTEAFF. Written as DNA, the CDR3 is TGTGCCAGCAGCCAGTCGGGACAGGGAAACACTGAAGCTTTCTTT.